This section outlines one T cell receptor beta chain sequence together with its context. Its antigen is unknown. The culture ran for around 10 days before CD4+ T cells were isolated. Each participant was administered two doses of either the BNT162b2 or the mRNA-1273 vaccine. These data are taken from a study of vaccination effects on CD4 cells after COVID-19. About the study: Samples collected post-vaccine were obtained a median of 72 days after the second dose.

The table came from immunoSEQ multiplex PCR; TCRdb's copy has only in-frame clones and leaves some out. The sample comprises some 40,000 clones, 65% to 75% of which are singletons, and 7.7% rests with the top ten. The TCR comes from a human donor who received a COVID-19 vaccine. The sequencing here drew on CD4+ T cells from PBMCs cultured without peptide, taken after COVID-19 vaccination.

CDR3 in DNA: TGTGCCAGCAGTTTATCGGGGGAGCGAAACACCATATATTTT. It encodes CASSLSGERNTIYF. The chain carries TRBV27 and TRBJ1-3; a weak D match, TRBD1 (5 bases). Germline V gives CDR1 MNHEY, CDR2 SMNVEV (reference sequence). The CDR3 covers 14 residues. V lost 0 bases, J lost 5 bases, and 8 bases lay in between.